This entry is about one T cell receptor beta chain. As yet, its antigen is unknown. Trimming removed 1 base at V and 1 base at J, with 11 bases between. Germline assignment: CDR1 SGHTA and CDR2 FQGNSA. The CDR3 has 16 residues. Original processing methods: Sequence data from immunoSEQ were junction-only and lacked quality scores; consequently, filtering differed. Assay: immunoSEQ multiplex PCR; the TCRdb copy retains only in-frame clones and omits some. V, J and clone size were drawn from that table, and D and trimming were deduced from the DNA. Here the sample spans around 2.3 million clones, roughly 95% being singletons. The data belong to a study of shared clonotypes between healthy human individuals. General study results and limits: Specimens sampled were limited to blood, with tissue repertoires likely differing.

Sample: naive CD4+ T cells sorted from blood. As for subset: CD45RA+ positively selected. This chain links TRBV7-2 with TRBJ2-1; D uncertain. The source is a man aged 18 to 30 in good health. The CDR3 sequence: CASSLEATLSYNEQFF. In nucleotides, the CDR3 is TGTGCCAGCAGCTTAGAGGCAACCCTATCCTACAATGAGCAGTTCTTC.